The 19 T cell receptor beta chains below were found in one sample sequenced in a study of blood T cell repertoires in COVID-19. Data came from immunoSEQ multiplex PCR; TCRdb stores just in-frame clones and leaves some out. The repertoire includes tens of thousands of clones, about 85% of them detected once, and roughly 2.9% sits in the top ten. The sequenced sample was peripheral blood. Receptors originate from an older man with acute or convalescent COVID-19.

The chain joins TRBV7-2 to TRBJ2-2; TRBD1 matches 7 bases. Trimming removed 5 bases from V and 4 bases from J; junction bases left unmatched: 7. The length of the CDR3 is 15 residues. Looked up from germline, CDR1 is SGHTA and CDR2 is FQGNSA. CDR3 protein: CASSAARQGTGELFF. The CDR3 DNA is TGTGCCAGCAGCGCGGCCAGACAGGGCACCGGGGAGCTGTTTTTT.

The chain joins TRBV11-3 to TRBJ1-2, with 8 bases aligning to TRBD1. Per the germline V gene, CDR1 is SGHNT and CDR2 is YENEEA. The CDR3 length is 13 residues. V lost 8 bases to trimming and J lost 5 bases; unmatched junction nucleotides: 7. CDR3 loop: CASQQGGGYGYTF. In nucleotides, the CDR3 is TGTGCCAGCCAACAGGGGGGAGGATATGGCTACACCTTC.

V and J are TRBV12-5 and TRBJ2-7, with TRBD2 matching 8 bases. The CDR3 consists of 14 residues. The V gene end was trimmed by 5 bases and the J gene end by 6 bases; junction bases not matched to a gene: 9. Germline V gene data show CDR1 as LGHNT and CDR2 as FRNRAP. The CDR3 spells CASGTGRAESEQYF. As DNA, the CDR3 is TGTGCTAGTGGTACCGGGAGGGCCGAAAGCGAGCAGTACTTC.

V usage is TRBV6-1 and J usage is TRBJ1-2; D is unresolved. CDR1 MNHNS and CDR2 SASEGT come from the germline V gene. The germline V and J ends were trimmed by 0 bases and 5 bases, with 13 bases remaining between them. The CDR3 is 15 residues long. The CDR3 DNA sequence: TGTGCCAGCAGTGAAGCGCGGTTGGATCCGTATGGCTACACCTTC. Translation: CASSEARLDPYGYTF.

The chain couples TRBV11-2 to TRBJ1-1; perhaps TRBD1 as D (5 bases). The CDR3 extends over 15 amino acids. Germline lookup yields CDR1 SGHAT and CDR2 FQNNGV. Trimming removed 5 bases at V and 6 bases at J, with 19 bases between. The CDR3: CASSDESQAYPEAFF. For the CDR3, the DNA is TGTGCCAGCAGCGACGAGTCACAGGCTTACCCTGAAGCTTTCTTT.

DNA of the CDR3: TGTGCCAGCAGCTTAAGGGGATCGGGCAATCAGCCCCAGCATTTT. Translated: CASSLRGSGNQPQHF. The rearrangement links TRBV13 to TRBJ1-5, with D maybe TRBD1 (5 bases). CDR1 is PRHDT, CDR2 FYEKMQ, per germline (reference sequence). The CDR3 is 15 amino acids. Trimming took off 2 bases at V and 2 bases at J, with 10 bases between the two ends.

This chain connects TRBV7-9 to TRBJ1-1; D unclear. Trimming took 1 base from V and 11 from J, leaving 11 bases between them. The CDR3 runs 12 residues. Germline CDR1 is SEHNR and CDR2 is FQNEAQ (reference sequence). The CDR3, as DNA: TGTGCCAGCAGCTTAGAAGGCTCGCGGGCTTTCTTT. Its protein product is CASSLEGSRAFF.

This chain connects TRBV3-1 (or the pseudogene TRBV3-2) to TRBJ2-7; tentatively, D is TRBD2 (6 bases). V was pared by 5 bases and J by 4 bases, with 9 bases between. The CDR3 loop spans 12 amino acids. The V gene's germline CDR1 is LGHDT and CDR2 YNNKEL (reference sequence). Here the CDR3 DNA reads TGTGCCAGCAGCAGGGACTTTTACGAGCAGTACTTC. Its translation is CASSRDFYEQYF.

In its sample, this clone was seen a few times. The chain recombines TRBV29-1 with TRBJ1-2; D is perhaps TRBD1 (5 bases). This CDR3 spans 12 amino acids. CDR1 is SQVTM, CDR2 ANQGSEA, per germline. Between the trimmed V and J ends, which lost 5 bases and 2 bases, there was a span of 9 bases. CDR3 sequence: CSVSRANYGYTF. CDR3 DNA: TGCAGCGTTTCCAGGGCCAACTATGGCTACACCTTC.

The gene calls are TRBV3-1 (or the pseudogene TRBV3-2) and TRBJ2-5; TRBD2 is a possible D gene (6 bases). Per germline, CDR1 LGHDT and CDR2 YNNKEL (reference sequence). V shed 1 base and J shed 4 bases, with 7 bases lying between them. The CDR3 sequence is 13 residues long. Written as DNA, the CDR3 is TGTGCCAGCAGCCAAGCGGGAGCAGAGACCCAGTACTTC. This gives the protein CASSQAGAETQYF.

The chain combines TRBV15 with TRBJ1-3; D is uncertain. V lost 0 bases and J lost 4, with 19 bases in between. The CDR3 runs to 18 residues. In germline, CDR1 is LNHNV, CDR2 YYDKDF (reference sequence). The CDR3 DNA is TGTGCCACCAGCAGAGACTTAGGCCGATCAACGGAGGGAAACACCATATATTTT. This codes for CATSRDLGRSTEGNTIYF.

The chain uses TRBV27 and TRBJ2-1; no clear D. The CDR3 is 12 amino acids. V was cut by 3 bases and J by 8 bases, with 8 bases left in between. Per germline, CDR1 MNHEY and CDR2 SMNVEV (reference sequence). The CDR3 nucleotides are TGTGCCAGCAGTTTTATAGGAGATGAGCAGTTCTTC. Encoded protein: CASSFIGDEQFF.

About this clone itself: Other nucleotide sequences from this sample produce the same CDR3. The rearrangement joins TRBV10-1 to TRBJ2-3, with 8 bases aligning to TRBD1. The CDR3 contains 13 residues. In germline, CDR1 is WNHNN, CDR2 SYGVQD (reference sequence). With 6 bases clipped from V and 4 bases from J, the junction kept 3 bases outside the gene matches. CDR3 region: CASRGQGADTQYF. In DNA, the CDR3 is TGCGCCAGCAGAGGACAGGGCGCAGATACGCAGTATTTT.

The CDR3 protein is CASKPRQGREQYF. As DNA, the CDR3 is TGTGCCAGTAAACCACGACAGGGTCGCGAGCAGTACTTC. This chain joins TRBV19 and TRBJ2-7; 7 bases are shared with TRBD1. CDR3 length equals 13 residues. Germline V gene data show CDR1 as LNHDA and CDR2 as SQIVND (reference sequence). Trimming at V came to 7 bases and at J to 6 bases, leaving 9 bases not matched to a gene.

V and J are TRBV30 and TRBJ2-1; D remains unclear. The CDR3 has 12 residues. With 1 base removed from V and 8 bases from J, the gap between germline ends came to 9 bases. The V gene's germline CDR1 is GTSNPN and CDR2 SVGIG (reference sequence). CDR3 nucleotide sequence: TGTGCCTGGAGTGCCTCGGTCCATGAGCAGTTCTTC. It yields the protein CAWSASVHEQFF.

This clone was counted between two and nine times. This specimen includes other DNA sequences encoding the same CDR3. The CDR3 protein is CASSVAGNTEAFF. The CDR3 DNA is TGTGCCAGCAGCGTAGCAGGGAACACTGAAGCTTTCTTT. V usage is TRBV9 and J usage is TRBJ1-1; D call uncertain. CDR1 and CDR2 from the germline V gene are SGDLS and YYNGEE. The ends were cut back, 0 bases at V and 1 base at J, with 4 bases in the middle. This CDR3 spans 13 amino acids.

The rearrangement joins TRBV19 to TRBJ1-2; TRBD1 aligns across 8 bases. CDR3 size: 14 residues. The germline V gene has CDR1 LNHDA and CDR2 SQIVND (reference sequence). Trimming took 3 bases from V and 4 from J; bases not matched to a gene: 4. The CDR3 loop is CASSISDRVYGYTF. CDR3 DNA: TGTGCCAGTAGTATTTCGGACAGGGTCTATGGCTACACCTTC.

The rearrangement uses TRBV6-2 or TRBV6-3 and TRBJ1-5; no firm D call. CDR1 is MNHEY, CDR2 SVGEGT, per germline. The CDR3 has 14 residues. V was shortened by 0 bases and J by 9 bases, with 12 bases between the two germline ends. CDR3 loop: CASSYSEGLLPQHF. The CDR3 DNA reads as TGTGCCAGCAGTTACTCGGAGGGTCTTTTGCCCCAGCATTTT.

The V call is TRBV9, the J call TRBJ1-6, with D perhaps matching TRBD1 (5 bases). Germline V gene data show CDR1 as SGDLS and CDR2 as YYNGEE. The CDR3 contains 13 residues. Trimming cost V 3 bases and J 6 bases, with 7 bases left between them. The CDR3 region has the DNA TGTGCCAGCAGCGAGACAGCTAATTCACCCCTCCACTTT. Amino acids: CASSETANSPLHF. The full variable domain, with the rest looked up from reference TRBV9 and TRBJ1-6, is DSGVTQTPKHLITATGQRVTLRCSPRSGDLSVYWYQQSLDQGLQFLIQYYNGEERAKGNILERFSAQQFPDLHSELNLSSLELGDSALYFCASSETANSPLHFGNGTRLTVT.